This T cell receptor (beta chain) emerged from a study of cytomegalovirus exposure and HLA in healthy donors. Study details: Later, an analysis reported that the 120 or so validation repertoires had used the same platform as the approximately 670 first-cohort repertoires. General observations from the study: According to the study, around 150 TCR beta chains were cytomegalovirus-associated.

Turning to this clone: The antigen remains unidentified.

CDR1 MDHEN and CDR2 SYDVKM come from the germline V gene. V lost 2 bases, J lost 8 bases, and 12 bases lay in between. The CDR3 is 13 amino acids. TCRdb keeps only in-frame clones here, not all; method: immunoSEQ multiplex PCR. Counted here are 70,000 to 80,000 clones, over 85% occurring once; the ten biggest clones make up 2% to 2.5%. The clonotype was recovered from a woman aged 18 to 35 in good health and CMV-seronegative. The V and J genes are TRBV28 and TRBJ1-2; perhaps TRBD1 as D (5 bases). The sequenced sample was PBMCs. The CDR3 DNA reads TGTGCCAGCAGTTTACGGGGACTGCGGGGCTACACCTTC. It is translated as CASSLRGLRGYTF.